The 27 T cell receptor beta chains presented below share a single source sample, sequenced in a study of blood T cell repertoires in COVID-19. TCRdb's table, derived via immunoSEQ multiplex PCR, lists solely in-frame clones and lacks some. This sample carries about 190,000 clones, approximately 86% of them seen once, and the ten largest clones take more than 4.5%. Sequenced input: PBMCs or T cells enriched from blood (not recorded which). All receptors derive from a woman aged 55-69 years with acute COVID-19.

The chain is built from TRBV6-2 or TRBV6-3 and TRBJ1-4; 10 nucleotides line up with TRBD1. The CDR3 has 14 amino acids. Germline CDR1 reads MNHEY; CDR2 reads SVGEGT. The V gene end was trimmed by 5 bases and the J gene end by 7 bases; junction bases not matched to a gene: 4. Here the CDR3 reads CASSTGTGAEKLFF. CDR3 in DNA: TGTGCCAGCAGTACCGGGACAGGGGCTGAAAAACTGTTTTTT.

The CDR3 loop reads CASSLEAYAEAFF. CDR3 DNA: TGTGCCAGCAGTTTGGAAGCGTACGCTGAAGCTTTCTTT. This chain connects TRBV12-3 or TRBV12-4 to TRBJ1-1; D uncertain. Trimming stripped 3 bases from V and 6 bases from J, with 11 bases between. The CDR3 is made up of 13 amino acids.

With regard to this clone: The same CDR3 also results from other DNA sequences found in this sample. The gene calls are TRBV18 and TRBJ1-1; D may be TRBD1 (6 bases). Trimming shortened V by 2 bases and J by 5 bases, and 12 bases separated the two germline ends. Germline CDR1 is KGHSH and CDR2 is LQKENI. The CDR3 is made up of 14 amino acids. CDR3 loop: CASSPSGVGTEAFF. Here the CDR3 DNA reads TGTGCCAGCTCACCATCAGGGGTGGGAACTGAAGCTTTCTTT.

This rearrangement joins TRBV12-3 or TRBV12-4 to TRBJ1-2; D gene unclear. The CDR3 has 12 residues. V lost 2 bases and J 6 bases, leaving 7 bases between the germline ends. The CDR3 sequence: CASSLRRDGYTF. As DNA, the CDR3 is TGTGCCAGCAGTTTACGGAGGGATGGCTACACCTTC.

V usage is TRBV9 and J usage is TRBJ2-7, with 8 bases aligning to TRBD2. This CDR3 comprises 14 residues. Germline CDR1 reads SGDLS; CDR2 reads YYNGEE. Unmatched junction bases numbered 7, after V lost 4 bases and J lost 4 bases. The DNA of the CDR3 is TGTGCCAGCAGCCCCCCCGCTAGCGGGTACGAGCAGTACTTC. Residues: CASSPPASGYEQYF.

This chain joins TRBV3-1 (or the pseudogene TRBV3-2) and TRBJ2-3; possible D gene TRBD2, 5 bases. The V end was cut by 0 bases, the J end by 0 bases, with 16 bases between. The CDR3 covers 18 residues. Germline V lookup: CDR1 LGHDT, CDR2 YNNKEL (reference sequence). The CDR3 DNA is TGTGCCAGCAGCCAAGATTCTTCCGGGATGAGTAGCACAGATACGCAGTATTTT. This encodes CASSQDSSGMSSTDTQYF.

The chain combines TRBV5-6 with TRBJ1-2; 9 bases fit TRBD1. The V segment lost 0 bases and the J segment 4 bases; nucleotides outside the gene matches: 4. The CDR3 length is 15 residues. In germline, CDR1 is SGHDT, CDR2 YYEEEE. CDR3 region: CASSLGTGVFYGYTF. The CDR3 DNA follows: TGTGCCAGCAGCTTGGGGACAGGGGTATTCTATGGCTACACCTTC.

This chain connects TRBV4-1 to TRBJ2-3; TRBD2 agrees at 11 bases. The trim removed 3 bases at V and 3 bases at J, leaving 17 bases unmatched. This CDR3 is built from 20 residues. The germline V gene encodes CDR1 MGHRA and CDR2 YSYEKL. The CDR3 coding sequence is TGCGCCAGCAGCCAGAAAGGACTAGCGGGCACAAGGATCGGAACAGATACGCAGTATTTT. Translating it yields CASSQKGLAGTRIGTDTQYF.

This sequence joins TRBV7-2 and TRBJ2-1, with TRBD2 matching over 10 bases. CDR3 size: 15 residues. Germline V gene data show CDR1 as SGHTA and CDR2 as FQGNSA. The junction had 8 bases not matched to a gene; V was cut back by 5 bases and J by 7 bases. DNA for the CDR3: TGTGCCAGCAGCCCCTTCCTAGCGGGAGCAAATGAGCAGTTCTTC. Translated: CASSPFLAGANEQFF.

The chain recombines TRBV4-2 with TRBJ2-7, with a possible D match to TRBD2 (6 bases). CDR1 and CDR2 (germline): LGHNA, YNFKEQ. The V and J ends lost 0 bases and 3 bases respectively, with 9 bases between them. This CDR3 spans 14 amino acids. The CDR3 loop is CASSQELADYEQYF. CDR3 in DNA: TGTGCCAGCAGCCAAGAACTAGCAGACTACGAGCAGTACTTC.

J is TRBJ1-2 and V is TRBV5-4; 10 nucleotides align to TRBD1. V lost 3 bases to trimming and J lost 8 bases; unmatched junction nucleotides: 10. Germline-derived CDR1 and CDR2 are SGHNT and YYREEE (reference sequence). CDR3 length: 15 residues. The CDR3 loop reads CASSSPGQGFRGYTF. The DNA for the CDR3 is TGTGCCAGCAGCTCTCCGGGACAGGGGTTTCGGGGCTACACCTTC.

This clone occurred once. This chain links TRBV4-2 with TRBJ2-3; the match to TRBD2 covers 8 bases. This CDR3 has 13 residues. V lost 1 base and J lost 8; bases outside the gene matches: 2. Germline-derived CDR1 and CDR2 are LGHNA and YNFKEQ. CDR3 amino acids: CASSQVTSGTQYF. For the CDR3, the DNA is TGTGCCAGCAGCCAAGTAACTAGCGGTACGCAGTATTTT.

The V gene is TRBV19, the J gene TRBJ1-1, with D unclear. The CDR3 totals 14 residues. The germline gives CDR1 LNHDA, CDR2 SQIVND (reference sequence). The V and J ends lost 7 bases and 3 bases respectively, with 15 bases between them. The CDR3 coding sequence is TGTGCCAGTACTTTAGACCGGGAGGACACTGAAGCTTTCTTT. Translating gives CASTLDREDTEAFF.

The chain carries TRBV29-1 and TRBJ2-2; TRBD1 aligns across 7 bases. This CDR3 region has 15 residues. The germline V gene encodes CDR1 SQVTM and CDR2 ANQGSEA. The V gene end was trimmed by 6 bases and the J gene end by 1 base; junction bases not matched to a gene: 8. The CDR3 DNA follows: TGCAGCGTCAGTCACGACAGGGAGAACACCGGGGAGCTGTTTTTT. Encoded protein: CSVSHDRENTGELFF.

The V and J genes are TRBV6-2 or TRBV6-3 and TRBJ2-1, with a weak D call TRBD2 (5 bases). Per germline, CDR1 MNHEY and CDR2 SVGEGT. CDR3 length: 14 residues. V lost 2 bases and J lost 3, with 8 bases in between. In DNA, the CDR3 is TGTGCCAGCAGTTACCTAGCCCACTACAATGAGCAGTTCTTC. Translated, it gives CASSYLAHYNEQFF.

The V call is TRBV6-2 or TRBV6-3, the J call TRBJ1-2; 9 bases map to TRBD1. CDR3 size: 13 residues. V was pared by 2 bases and J by 8 bases, with 3 bases of the junction left unmatched. Germline lookup yields CDR1 MNHEY and CDR2 SVGEGT. CDR3 in amino acids: CASSYGQGTGYTF. The CDR3 nucleotides are TGTGCCAGCAGTTACGGACAGGGGACAGGCTACACCTTC.

This clone has just one count. The J gene is TRBJ1-5, the V gene TRBV7-2; TRBD1 matches 9 bases. Germline values: CDR1 SGHTA, CDR2 FQGNSA. The CDR3 length is 16 residues. J lost 3 bases, V lost 4 bases, and 7 bases had no gene match. This chain's CDR3 is CASSYRDRASNQPQHF. The CDR3 DNA is TGTGCCAGCAGCTATAGGGACAGGGCTTCCAATCAGCCCCAGCATTTT.

The rearrangement links TRBV9 to TRBJ1-2; the match to TRBD1 covers 8 bases. This CDR3 has 16 amino acids. V lost 0 bases to trimming and J lost 6 bases; unmatched junction nucleotides: 10. Germline V gene data show CDR1 as SGDLS and CDR2 as YYNGEE. CDR3 amino acids: CASSVGGQVTQNGYTF. For the CDR3, the DNA is TGTGCCAGCAGCGTAGGGGGACAGGTTACCCAAAATGGCTACACCTTC.

V and J are TRBV3-1 (or the pseudogene TRBV3-2) and TRBJ1-1; 8 bases agree with TRBD1. The CDR3 loop spans 15 amino acids. Germline values: CDR1 LGHDT, CDR2 YNNKEL (reference sequence). Trimming removed 4 bases from V and 1 base from J; junction bases left unmatched: 5. The CDR3 nucleotides read TGTGCCAGCAGCCGAACCGGGACAGGGAACACTGAAGCTTTCTTT. It specifies CASSRTGTGNTEAFF.

The chain has TRBV19 and TRBJ2-1, with 7 bases aligning to TRBD2. Trimming at V came to 2 bases and at J to 0 bases, leaving 7 bases not matched to a gene. Germline V lookup: CDR1 LNHDA, CDR2 SQIVND (reference sequence). This CDR3 contains 17 residues. CDR3 in DNA: TGTGCCAGTAGTATATTTGGCGGGAGTAGCTCCTACAATGAGCAGTTCTTC. It is translated as CASSIFGGSSSYNEQFF.

This chain links TRBV7-2 with TRBJ1-5; D is perhaps TRBD1 (6 bases). The V gene's germline CDR1 is SGHTA and CDR2 FQGNSA. The ends were cut back, 5 bases at V and 1 base at J, with 12 bases in the middle. The CDR3 totals 15 residues. CDR3 nucleotide sequence: TGTGCCAGCAGCGTAGACAGGAGCAGCAATCAGCCCCAGCATTTT. Translated, it gives CASSVDRSSNQPQHF.

The V gene is TRBV19, the J gene TRBJ2-2; a possible D gene is TRBD1 (8 bases). The V end lost 6 bases, the J end lost 6 bases, and 11 bases lay between the germline ends. The V gene's germline CDR1 is LNHDA and CDR2 SQIVND (reference sequence). The CDR3 contains 13 residues. In DNA form, the CDR3 reads TGTGCCAGTAGACAGGGGGGGCCCGGGGAGCTGTTTTTT. Translating gives CASRQGGPGELFF.

The V call is TRBV19, the J call TRBJ1-2; no firm D call. Germline lookup yields CDR1 LNHDA and CDR2 SQIVND (reference sequence). V was trimmed by 1 base and J by 8 bases, leaving 8 bases between them. This CDR3 has 12 residues. CDR3 sequence reads: CASSIGAPGYTF. The CDR3 coding sequence is TGTGCCAGTAGTATAGGGGCCCCAGGCTACACCTTC.

The rearrangement joins TRBV4-3 to TRBJ2-1, with 8 nucleotides matching TRBD2. CDR3 length equals 17 residues. Trimming at V came to 0 bases and at J to 8 bases, leaving 12 bases not matched to a gene. CDR1 is LGHNA, CDR2 YSLEER, per germline. For the CDR3, the DNA is TGCGCCAGCAGCCAAGAGAGGTCCCCAGCGGGGGAGTATGAGCAGTTCTTC. This sequence encodes CASSQERSPAGEYEQFF.

This sequence joins TRBV7-9 and TRBJ2-7, with D perhaps matching TRBD1 (8 bases). Trimming took off 5 bases at V and 3 bases at J, with 14 bases between the two ends. Germline V gene sequence: CDR1 SEHNR, CDR2 FQNEAQ (reference sequence). The CDR3 contains 14 residues. CDR3 nucleotides: TGTGCCAGCAGCAAGACAGGGGAGGGCTACGAGCAGTACTTC. Its translation is CASSKTGEGYEQYF.

V and J are TRBV10-3 and TRBJ2-2; 14 bases are shared with TRBD2. The V gene's germline CDR1 is ENHRY and CDR2 SYGVKD. V trimming: 6 bases; J trimming: 6 bases; junction bases outside the gene matches: 6. The CDR3 contains 16 residues. The CDR3 region is CAISGTSGRSAGELFF. For the CDR3, the DNA is TGTGCCATCAGCGGGACTAGCGGGAGATCGGCCGGGGAGCTGTTTTTT.

The chain joins TRBV4-1 to TRBJ1-2; D possibly corresponds to TRBD1 (5 bases). V lost 4 bases and J 4 bases, leaving 16 bases between the germline ends. The CDR3 consists of 15 residues. Germline V gives CDR1 MGHRA, CDR2 YSYEKL. As DNA, the CDR3 is TGCGCCAGCAGCCCAGGGTTTGCGGGAAGCTATGGCTACACCTTC. This translates into CASSPGFAGSYGYTF.